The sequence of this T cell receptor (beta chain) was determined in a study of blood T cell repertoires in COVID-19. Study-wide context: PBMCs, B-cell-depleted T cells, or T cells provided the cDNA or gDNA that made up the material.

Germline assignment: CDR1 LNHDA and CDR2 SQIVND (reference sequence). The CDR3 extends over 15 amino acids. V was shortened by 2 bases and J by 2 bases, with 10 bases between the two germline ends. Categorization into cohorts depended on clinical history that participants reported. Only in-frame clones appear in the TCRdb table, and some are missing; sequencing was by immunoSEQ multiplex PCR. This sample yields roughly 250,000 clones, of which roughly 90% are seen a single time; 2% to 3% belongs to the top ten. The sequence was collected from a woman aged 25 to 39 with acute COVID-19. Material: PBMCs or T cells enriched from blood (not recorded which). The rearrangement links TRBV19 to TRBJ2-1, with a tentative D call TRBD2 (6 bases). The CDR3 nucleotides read TGTGCCAGTAGTATAAGTGGCGGGACCTACAATGAGCAGTTCTTC. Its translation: CASSISGGTYNEQFF.